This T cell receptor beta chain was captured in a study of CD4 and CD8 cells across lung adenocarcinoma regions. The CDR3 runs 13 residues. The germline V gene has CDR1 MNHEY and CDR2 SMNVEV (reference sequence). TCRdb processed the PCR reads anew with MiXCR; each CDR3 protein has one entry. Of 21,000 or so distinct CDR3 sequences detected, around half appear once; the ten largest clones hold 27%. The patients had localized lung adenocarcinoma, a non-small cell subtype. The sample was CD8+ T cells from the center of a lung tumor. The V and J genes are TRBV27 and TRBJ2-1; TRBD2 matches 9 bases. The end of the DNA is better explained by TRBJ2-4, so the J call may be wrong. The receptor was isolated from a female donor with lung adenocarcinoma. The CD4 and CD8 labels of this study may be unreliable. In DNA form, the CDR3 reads TGTGGGAGCGGGGGGTGTGTACAAGACATTCAGTACTTC. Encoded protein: CGSGGCVQDIQYF.